This T cell receptor beta chain derives from a study of cytomegalovirus exposure and HLA in healthy donors. Study-level results: TCR beta sequences reportedly predicted the HLA-A and HLA-B alleles of most subjects accurately. Earlier analysis looked at TCR beta V segments, and most were productive about 90% or about 30% of the time.

At the time of sampling, donors were nominally healthy, though unrecorded immune exposures were likely. Remarks on this clone: Its antigen is unknown.

13 Jbeta primers and 60 Vbeta primers were used for the PCR. The table came from immunoSEQ multiplex PCR; TCRdb's copy has only in-frame clones and leaves some out. The table has tens of thousands of clones, about 89% seen once. Per the germline V gene, CDR1 is SGHTS and CDR2 is YDEGEE. Trimming removed 4 bases from V and 3 bases from J, with 14 bases in between. The CDR3 runs 15 residues. The sequenced sample consisted of PBMCs. The chain employs TRBV5-8 and TRBJ1-5, with a weak D call TRBD1 (5 bases). This sequence was found in a man aged 30 to 45 in good health and CMV-seropositive. The CDR3 loop reads CASSQRQNSNQPQHF. The CDR3 DNA follows: TGTGCCAGCAGCCAGCGACAGAATTCCAATCAGCCCCAGCATTTT.